Listed below are T cell receptor beta chains from one sample, sequenced in a study of human T cells and chemical hapten exposure. TCRdb reanalysed the RACE reads using MiXCR and keeps one entry per CDR3 protein. The data show 130,000 or so distinct CDR3 sequences, with about 9% seen just once and roughly 1.8% held by the top ten. The sample taken for sequencing was whole blood. The receptors were gathered from a male donor in good health. Some clones in this sample may be carry-over from other donors' samples. Each CDR3 is given with its conserved first and last residue. D genes are given only for firm matches. Only part of the rows carry a size: once, few, many, or a class if the clone is expanded.

TRBV12-3/TRBV12-4	few	TRBJ2-3	TRBD1	TGTGCCAGCAGTTTGGGACAGACCCCAGATACGCAGTATTTT	CASSLGQTPDTQYF
TRBV5-6	-	TRBJ2-6	-	TGTGCCAGCAGCTCGACAGTCCATGCAAGCTCTGGGGCCAACGTCCTGACTTTC	CASSSTVHASSGANVLTF
TRBV20-1	few	TRBJ1-2	TRBD1	TGCAGTGCTATACTACTGGACAGGGGAGAGATAGGCGGCTACACCTTC	CSAILLDRGEIGGYTF
TRBV10-3	many	TRBJ2-6	TRBD1	TGTGCCATCAGTGAGTCCAAAGGGACAGGAACCTCTGGGGCCAACGTCCTGACTTTC	CAISESKGTGTSGANVLTF
TRBV23-1	-	TRBJ2-7	TRBD1	TGCGCCAGCTTCCTTCCTTTGACAGGGACCTACGAGCAGTACTTC	CASFLPLTGTYEQYF
TRBV20-1	few	TRBJ2-5	-	TGCAGTGCTAGAACGACCGCCCAAGAGACCCAGTACTTC	CSARTTAQETQYF
TRBV6-1	few	TRBJ2-1	-	TGTGCCAGCAGTGAAGCCCTCGGGCGGGGCAATGAGCAGTTCTTC	CASSEALGRGNEQFF
TRBV19	-	TRBJ1-5	TRBD1	TGTGCCAGTAGTCCGACAGGGGCGGCGGCCCAGCCCCAGCATTTT	CASSPTGAAAQPQHF
TRBV7-2	few	TRBJ2-3	-	TGTGCCAGCAGCTTACGCTCCCCCCCCACAGATACGCAGTATTTT	CASSLRSPPTDTQYF
TRBV14	few	TRBJ2-3	-	TGTGCCAGCAGCCAGGGGCAGGGGAGCACAGATACGCAGTATTTT	CASSQGQGSTDTQYF
TRBV14	-	TRBJ1-2	TRBD1	TGTGCCAGCAGCCAAGAGAACAGGGGCTATGGCTACACCTTC	CASSQENRGYGYTF
TRBV20-1	many	TRBJ2-3	-	TGCAGTGCTAGAGGTACAGATACGCAGTATTTT	CSARGTDTQYF
TRBV19	-	TRBJ1-1	TRBD1	TGTGCCAGTAGAGACAGGGTGCACACTGAAGCTTTCTTT	CASRDRVHTEAFF
TRBV7-2	-	TRBJ2-1	-	TGTGCCAGCAGCCCTGGAGGGAGCCGCTACAATGAGCAGTTCTTC	CASSPGGSRYNEQFF
TRBV7-9	-	TRBJ1-4	TRBD1	TGTGCCAGCAGCTCACTCGCAGGGGGCGCGGATGAAAAACTGTTTTTT	CASSSLAGGADEKLFF
TRBV7-2	few	TRBJ2-1	TRBD2	TGTGCCAGCAGCTTAGCGACGGCGGGAGGTGGTTCATCCAATGAGCAGTTCTTC	CASSLATAGGGSSNEQFF
TRBV2	-	TRBJ1-4	-	TGTGCCAGCACCGGGCGAGGGAATGAAAAACTGTTTTTT	CASTGRGNEKLFF
TRBV13	-	TRBJ2-7	TRBD1	TGTGCCAGCAGCTCCCGACAGGGCAGTGACGAGCAGTACTTC	CASSSRQGSDEQYF
TRBV5-6	many	TRBJ2-7	TRBD2	TGTGCCAGCAGCTTGGGCCTAGCGGGAGTCTACGAGCAGTACTTC	CASSLGLAGVYEQYF
TRBV7-9	few	TRBJ2-1	-	TGTGCCAGCAGCCCTTCCGGGGGTCAATACAATGAGCAGTTCTTC	CASSPSGGQYNEQFF
TRBV11-3	-	TRBJ2-7	TRBD1	TGTGCCAGCAGCTCGGGACAGGGGAAATCTTACGAGCAGTACTTC	CASSSGQGKSYEQYF
TRBV9	many	TRBJ2-3	TRBD1	TGTGCCAGCAGGGGACAGGGAACAGATACGCAGTATTTT	CASRGQGTDTQYF
TRBV18	few	TRBJ2-1	-	TGTGCCAGCTCACGAGATCAGGGCCATGAGCAGTTCTTC	CASSRDQGHEQFF
TRBV29-1	many	TRBJ1-1	-	TGCAGCGTCCTGAACACTGAAGCTTTCTTT	CSVLNTEAFF
TRBV7-7	-	TRBJ2-5	TRBD1	TGTGCCAGCAGCTTACGGACAGGGACCTTTACGACCCAGTACTTC	CASSLRTGTFTTQYF
TRBV10-3	many	TRBJ1-5	TRBD1	TGTGCCATCAGTGAGTCGATAGGTCTCGGACAGGGTAGCAATCAGCCCCAGCATTTT	CAISESIGLGQGSNQPQHF
TRBV27	few	TRBJ2-1	-	TGTGCCAGCAGTCGCGAAGGCTCCAATGAGCAGTTCTTC	CASSREGSNEQFF
TRBV19	few	TRBJ2-2	TRBD1	TGTGCCAGTAGTAGCCAGACAGGGCTCAACACCGGGGAGCTGTTTTTT	CASSSQTGLNTGELFF
TRBV19	-	TRBJ1-1	-	TGTGCCAGTAGTAACAAGAGGAACACTGAAGCTTTCTTT	CASSNKRNTEAFF
TRBV20-1	few	TRBJ2-3	TRBD2	TGCAGTGCTAGATCGGGACTAGCGACAGATACGCAGTATTTT	CSARSGLATDTQYF
TRBV10-1	few	TRBJ2-5	TRBD1	TGCGCCAGCAGTAGCGGTCAGGGGGCTAAAGAGACCCAGTACTTC	CASSSGQGAKETQYF
TRBV12-5	-	TRBJ1-1	-	TGTGCTAGTGGTTTGGTAGTCGGCAGAAACACTGAAGCTTTCTTT	CASGLVVGRNTEAFF
TRBV18	many	TRBJ2-1	-	TGTGCCAGCTCACTTCCGGACCTGAGCTCCTACAATGAGCAGTTCTTC	CASSLPDLSSYNEQFF
TRBV7-7	few	TRBJ2-1	TRBD2	TGTGCCAGCAGCTTAGGACTAGCGGGAGCGGGGGAGCAGTTCTTC	CASSLGLAGAGEQFF
TRBV7-9	-	TRBJ1-4	-	TGTGCCAGCAGCCACGGCGCGGCCGAAAAACTGTTTTTT	CASSHGAAEKLFF
TRBV7-7	-	TRBJ2-7	TRBD1	TGTGCCAGCAGCTCCGCGACAGGGGCCGAGCAGTACTTC	CASSSATGAEQYF
TRBV7-9	-	TRBJ1-4	TRBD1	TGTGCCAGCAGCTCTCGGCGGGGACAGGGGAATGAAAAACTGTTTTTT	CASSSRRGQGNEKLFF
TRBV20-1	few	TRBJ2-7	-	TGCAGTGCTAGTGTTCCCGCGGGCTTTTCCTACGAGCAGTACTTC	CSASVPAGFSYEQYF
TRBV19	few	TRBJ2-2	-	TGTGCCAGTAGTAAGAGGATGAACACCGGGGAGCTGTTTTTT	CASSKRMNTGELFF
TRBV12-3/TRBV12-4	few	TRBJ1-4	-	TGTGCCAGCAGTTTACGGTGGAGGGGAGGAACTAATGAAAAACTGTTTTTT	CASSLRWRGGTNEKLFF
TRBV29-1	few	TRBJ2-1	TRBD2	TGCAGCTTACTAGCGGGGGGGCCTTACAATGAGCAGTTCTTC	CSLLAGGPYNEQFF
TRBV2	-	TRBJ2-3	-	TGTGCCAGCAGTGAACTGGCGGGGAGCACAGATACGCAGTATTTT	CASSELAGSTDTQYF
TRBV12-3/TRBV12-4	-	TRBJ1-6	-	TGTGCCAGCAGTCAGGGGAATTCACCCCTCCACTTT	CASSQGNSPLHF
TRBV10-3	many	TRBJ1-4	-	TGTGCCATCAGTGGGACAGTTAGAACCCCTGCAACTAATGAAAAACTGTTTTTT	CAISGTVRTPATNEKLFF
TRBV6-4	few	TRBJ2-1	-	TGTGCCAGCAGTGACGGGGGCTACAATGAGCAGTTCTTC	CASSDGGYNEQFF
TRBV29-1	many	TRBJ2-7	-	TGCAGCGTTACTGAGAGCTCCTACGAGCAGTACTTC	CSVTESSYEQYF
TRBV6-2/TRBV6-3	few	TRBJ2-5	-	TGTGCCAGCAGTTACTCGCCAGGGTGGAGGCAGACCCAGTACTTC	CASSYSPGWRQTQYF
TRBV2	many	TRBJ1-5	-	TGTGCCAGCAGTGAAGCCCAGTCTAGCAATCAGCCCCAGCATTTT	CASSEAQSSNQPQHF
TRBV7-2	few	TRBJ1-3	TRBD1	TGTGTCGGGACAGGGGATGAAAACACCATATATTTT	CVGTGDENTIYF
TRBV11-2	few	TRBJ1-5	-	TGTGCCAGCAGCCTCGGACGGATTAGCAATCAGCCCCAGCATTTT	CASSLGRISNQPQHF